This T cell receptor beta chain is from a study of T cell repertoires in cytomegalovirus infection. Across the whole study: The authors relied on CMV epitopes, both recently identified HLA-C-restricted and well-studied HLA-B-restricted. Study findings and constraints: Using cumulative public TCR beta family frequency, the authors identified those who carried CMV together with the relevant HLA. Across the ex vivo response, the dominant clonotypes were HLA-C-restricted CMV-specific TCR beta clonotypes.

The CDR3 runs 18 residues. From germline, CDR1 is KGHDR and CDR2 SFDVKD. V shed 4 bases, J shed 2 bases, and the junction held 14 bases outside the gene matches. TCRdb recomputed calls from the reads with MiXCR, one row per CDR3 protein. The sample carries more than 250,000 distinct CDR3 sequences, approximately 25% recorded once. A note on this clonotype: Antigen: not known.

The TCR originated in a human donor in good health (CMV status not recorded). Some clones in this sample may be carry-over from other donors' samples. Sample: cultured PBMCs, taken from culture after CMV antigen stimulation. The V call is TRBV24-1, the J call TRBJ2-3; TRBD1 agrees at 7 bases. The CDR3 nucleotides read TGTGCCACCAGTGACCCGACAGGGCAGTTAATCGCCACAGATACGCAGTATTTT. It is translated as CATSDPTGQLIATDTQYF.